The next 6 T cell receptor beta chains were all read from a single sample in a study of T cell repertoires in cytomegalovirus infection. TCRdb reprocessed the reads with MiXCR, giving one entry per CDR3 protein. The data show over 200,000 distinct CDR3 sequences, roughly 13% seen once. Source material: PBMCs. These receptors all stem from a human donor in good health (CMV status not recorded). Some clones in this sample may be carry-over from other donors' samples.

In this sample, this clonotype turned up a few times. The chain is built from TRBV7-9 and TRBJ2-2; D remains ambiguous. V gave up 6 bases and J gave up 1 base, with 9 bases separating them. The germline V gene encodes CDR1 SEHNR and CDR2 FQNEAQ (reference sequence). This CDR3 contains 14 residues. The chain's CDR3 is CASSYVQNTGELFF. CDR3 DNA: TGTGCCAGCAGTTACGTGCAGAACACCGGGGAGCTGTTTTTT.

This clonotype was seen a single time. The V call is TRBV29-1, the J call TRBJ1-2, with 7 nucleotides matching TRBD1. This CDR3 contains 12 residues. Germline assignment: CDR1 SQVTM and CDR2 ANQGSEA. V gave up 4 bases and J gave up 6 bases; unmatched junction bases: 5. The CDR3 DNA follows: TGCAGCGTTGTACAGGGGAGGAATGGCTACACCTTC. Encoded protein: CSVVQGRNGYTF.

This clonotype was counted only a few times. This chain joins TRBV18 and TRBJ1-1; possibly TRBD1 for D (5 bases). V dropped 3 bases and J dropped 0 bases, with 8 bases sitting between them. Germline V lookup: CDR1 KGHSH, CDR2 LQKENI. The CDR3 spans 14 residues. CDR3 nucleotide sequence: TGTGCCAGCTCACCCGACAGCATGAACACTGAAGCTTTCTTT. It translates to CASSPDSMNTEAFF.

Ten or more counts support this clonotype. The V gene is TRBV7-2, the J gene TRBJ2-5; the match to TRBD1 covers 12 bases. Germline V gene lookup returns CDR1 SGHTA and CDR2 FQGNSA. This CDR3 has 14 residues. With V trimmed by 5 bases and J by 4 bases, 2 bases remained unmatched. The CDR3 protein is CASSKGQGAETQYF. CDR3 DNA sequence: TGTGCCAGCAGCAAGGGACAGGGGGCAGAGACCCAGTACTTC.

Many counts were recorded for this clonotype. The chain combines TRBV7-8 with TRBJ1-2; D is unresolved. The CDR3 covers 17 residues. Germline V lookup: CDR1 SGHVS, CDR2 FQNEAQ. Trimming cost V 0 bases and J 1 base, with 15 bases left between them. The CDR3 here is CASSLAFVNEGNYGYTF. CDR3 coding DNA: TGTGCCAGCAGCTTAGCGTTTGTGAACGAGGGTAACTATGGCTACACCTTC.

In this sample, this clonotype turned up many times. The chain links TRBV7-2 to TRBJ2-1; D is undetermined. V gave up 5 bases and J gave up 6 bases, with 17 bases separating them. This CDR3 has 15 amino acids. Germline V gene sequence: CDR1 SGHTA, CDR2 FQGNSA. The CDR3, as DNA: TGTGCCAGCAGCACCACCACCGACGTAACCAATGAGCAGTTCTTC. Its protein is CASSTTTDVTNEQFF.